The source of this TCR beta chain is a study of early T cells in non-severe SARS-CoV-2 infection. TCRdb called the 5' RACE reads again in MiXCR, with one record for every CDR3 protein. The table shows about 50,000 distinct CDR3 sequences, with almost 5.5% occurring only once. Germline V gives CDR1 SGHAT, CDR2 FQNNGV. There are 15 residues in the CDR3. The V and J ends lost 5 bases and 7 bases, in that order; junction bases with no gene match: 7. This clonotype has ten or more counts. The specimen was whole blood, collected at baseline. The J gene is TRBJ2-1, the V gene TRBV11-2, with TRBD1 identical over 11 bases. The receptor was derived from an adult who was a healthcare worker with PCR-confirmed SARS-CoV-2 infection or an uninfected control (not recorded which). CDR3 nucleotide sequence: TGTGCCAGCAGCCTCGGACAGGGGGCTTGGAATGAGCAGTTCTTC. Translated: CASSLGQGAWNEQFF.